This entry lists 27 T cell receptor beta chains sequenced from one sample in a study of blood T cell repertoires in COVID-19. The table came from immunoSEQ multiplex PCR; TCRdb's copy has only in-frame clones and leaves some out. This sample yields approximately 330,000 clones, of which approximately 86% are seen a single time; roughly 4% belongs to the top ten. Sequencing was carried out using PBMCs or T cells enriched from blood (not recorded which). Receptors originate from a woman aged 40 to 50 with acute COVID-19.

This chain connects TRBV7-9 to TRBJ2-1, with 10 bases aligning to TRBD2. CDR1 is SEHNR, CDR2 FQNEAQ, per germline (reference sequence). This CDR3 region has 18 residues. The J segment lost 8 bases and the V segment lost 5 bases, leaving 18 bases of the junction unmatched. This CDR3 is CASSLSPGLAGERYEQFF. For the CDR3, the DNA is TGTGCCAGCAGCCTGAGCCCCGGCCTAGCGGGAGAAAGGTATGAGCAGTTCTTC.

The sample holds one count of this clone. The chain is built from TRBV7-3 and TRBJ1-6, with no clear D. The V end lost 2 bases, the J end lost 8 bases, and 7 bases lay between the germline ends. Germline V gene sequence: CDR1 SGHTA, CDR2 FQGTGA. The CDR3 has 13 residues. The CDR3 DNA follows: TGTGCCAGCAGCTTACTGCGAGATTCACCCCTCCACTTT. Encoded protein: CASSLLRDSPLHF. The full variable domain, with the rest looked up from reference TRBV7-3 and TRBJ1-6, is GAGVSQTPSNKVTEKGKYVELRCDPISGHTALYWYRQSLGQGPEFLIYFQGTGAADDSGLPNDRFFAVRPEGSVSTLKIQRTERGDSAVYLCASSLLRDSPLHFGNGTRLTVT.

The chain has TRBV12-5 and TRBJ2-2; 9 bases are a match to TRBD1. With 4 bases clipped from V and 5 bases from J, the junction kept 5 bases outside the gene matches. The length of the CDR3 is 15 residues. CDR1 LGHNT and CDR2 FRNRAP come from the germline V gene. The CDR3 coding sequence is TGTGCTAGTGGTTCGGGGGACAGGGTAACCGGGGAGCTGTTTTTT. This gives the protein CASGSGDRVTGELFF.

This clone was observed a few times. In nucleotides, the CDR3 is TGTGCCAGCAGCGTGCTGCGGGGACAGCTCATCCCGTCGGAGGGCTACACCTTC. This gives the protein CASSVLRGQLIPSEGYTF. V usage is TRBV9 and J usage is TRBJ1-2; TRBD1 matches 7 bases. The junction had 21 bases not matched to a gene; V was cut back by 2 bases and J by 8 bases. Germline V gene data show CDR1 as SGDLS and CDR2 as YYNGEE. The CDR3 runs 18 residues.

The chain has TRBV7-9 and TRBJ1-4; 11 bases are shared with TRBD1. Germline assignment: CDR1 SEHNR and CDR2 FQNEAQ (reference sequence). The V and J ends lost 5 bases and 0 bases, in that order; junction bases with no gene match: 5. CDR3 size: 17 residues. The CDR3 is CASSPGTGGATNEKLFF. Written as DNA, the CDR3 is TGTGCCAGCAGCCCAGGGACAGGGGGGGCAACTAATGAAAAACTGTTTTTT.

The rearrangement joins TRBV3-1 (or the pseudogene TRBV3-2) to TRBJ2-7, with 13 bases aligning to TRBD2. Germline lookup yields CDR1 LGHDT and CDR2 YNNKEL (reference sequence). With V trimmed by 1 base and J by 2 bases, 8 bases remained unmatched. The CDR3 totals 18 residues. The CDR3 DNA is TGTGCCAGCAGCCAAGTATTAGTCGGACTAGCGGGAGCCTACGAGCAGTACTTC. Protein: CASSQVLVGLAGAYEQYF.

This sequence joins TRBV6-5 and TRBJ2-7; 9 positions agree with TRBD2. This CDR3 region has 15 residues. CDR1 MNHEY and CDR2 SVGAGI come from the germline V gene. J lost 6 bases, V lost 5 bases, and 11 bases had no gene match. The CDR3 region is CASSPRAGGPGEQYF. As DNA, the CDR3 is TGTGCCAGCAGTCCCCGGGCGGGAGGGCCTGGCGAGCAGTACTTC.

CDR3 residues: CATSSLTGKDSPLHF. The CDR3 bases are TGTGCCACCAGCAGCTTGACAGGGAAGGATTCACCCCTCCACTTT. V gene TRBV15 combines with J gene TRBJ1-6, with 7 positions matching TRBD1. The CDR3 extends over 15 amino acids. V lost 3 bases, J lost 8 bases, and 7 bases stayed unmatched. CDR1 is LNHNV, CDR2 YYDKDF, per germline (reference sequence).

The chain links TRBV19 to TRBJ2-1; tentatively, D is TRBD2 (6 bases). Germline CDR1 and CDR2: LNHDA and SQIVND (reference sequence). V lost 5 bases, J lost 0 bases, and 8 bases lay in between. The CDR3 extends over 14 amino acids. This CDR3 reads CASSPSDSYNEQFF. The CDR3 DNA is TGTGCCAGTAGTCCTAGCGACTCCTACAATGAGCAGTTCTTC.

The J gene is TRBJ2-7, the V gene TRBV9, with 7 bases that match TRBD1. This CDR3 contains 15 residues. After removal of 4 bases from V and 5 bases from J, the junction contained 12 bases not matched to a gene. Germline CDR1 SGDLS, CDR2 YYNGEE. CDR3 bases: TGTGCCAGCAGCCTACACGACAGGGTCGTCCACGAGCAGTACTTC. This codes for CASSLHDRVVHEQYF.

The chain couples TRBV7-2 to TRBJ2-7; D call uncertain. This CDR3 contains 15 residues. Germline V gene lookup returns CDR1 SGHTA and CDR2 FQGNSA. V dropped 5 bases and J dropped 3 bases, with 17 bases sitting between them. DNA of the CDR3: TGTGCCAGCAGCCCGAGCGCGAACTCATACTACGAGCAGTACTTC. It translates to CASSPSANSYYEQYF.

The J gene is TRBJ2-7, the V gene TRBV6-2 or TRBV6-3; maybe TRBD2 (6 bases). V was pared by 5 bases and J by 2 bases, with 10 bases between. From germline, CDR1 is MNHEY and CDR2 SVGEGT. The CDR3 loop spans 13 amino acids. The CDR3 here is CASSLSGAYEQYF. The CDR3 bases are TGTGCCAGCAGTCTATCGGGAGCCTACGAGCAGTACTTC.

V is TRBV27 and J is TRBJ1-1; TRBD1 matches 9 bases. Germline CDR1 MNHEY, CDR2 SMNVEV (reference sequence). The CDR3 contains 16 residues. V lost 5 bases, J lost 0 bases, and 7 bases stayed unmatched. CDR3 DNA: TGTGCCAGCAGTCCAACAGGGGGCCCTTTGAACACTGAAGCTTTCTTT. As protein: CASSPTGGPLNTEAFF.

The chain carries TRBV6-2 or TRBV6-3 and TRBJ1-5, with D tentatively TRBD1 (5 bases). Trimming shortened V by 4 bases and J by 0 bases, and 19 bases separated the two germline ends. Germline V gene lookup returns CDR1 MNHEY and CDR2 SVGEGT. This CDR3 spans 18 amino acids. This chain's CDR3 is CASSLTRGQIFSNQPQHF. DNA for the CDR3: TGTGCCAGCAGTTTAACGCGCGGACAAATCTTTAGCAATCAGCCCCAGCATTTT.

The chain carries TRBV19 and TRBJ1-1; maybe TRBD1 (5 bases). The length of the CDR3 is 14 residues. The V gene's germline CDR1 is LNHDA and CDR2 SQIVND (reference sequence). The V end lost 1 base, the J end lost 8 bases, and 14 bases lay between the germline ends. The CDR3 spells CASSIASFGHEAFF. The CDR3 DNA follows: TGTGCCAGTAGTATAGCTTCGTTTGGACACGAAGCTTTCTTT. The full variable domain, rest sourced from reference TRBV19 and TRBJ1-1, is DGGITQSPKYLFRKEGQNVTLSCEQNLNHDAMYWYRQDPGQGLRLIYYSQIVNDFQKGDIAEGYSVSREKKESFPLTVTSAQKNPTAFYLCASSIASFGHEAFFGQGTRLTVV.

The V call is TRBV29-1, the J call TRBJ1-2; D is possibly TRBD1 (5 bases). V gave up 7 bases and J gave up 8 bases, with 11 bases separating them. The CDR3 runs 10 residues. CDR1 is SQVTM and CDR2 is ANQGSEA in the germline V gene. CDR3 sequence (DNA): TGCAGCGCAGAGGAGGGGGGCTACACCTTC. Its translation is CSAEEGGYTF.

The chain combines TRBV4-3 with TRBJ1-1, with 9 positions matching TRBD1. The V segment lost 2 bases and the J segment 8 bases; nucleotides outside the gene matches: 15. This CDR3 comprises 17 residues. CDR1 LGHNA and CDR2 YSLEER come from the germline V gene. The CDR3 is CASSQNLFPAGTGEAFF. CDR3 in DNA: TGCGCCAGCAGCCAAAATTTATTCCCAGCCGGGACAGGGGAAGCTTTCTTT.

The rearrangement joins TRBV7-2 to TRBJ1-1, with D hard to call. The CDR3 length is 13 residues. Trimming left V 3 bases short and J 1 base short, with 6 bases between. Germline CDR1 SGHTA, CDR2 FQGNSA. In DNA, the CDR3 is TGTGCCAGCAGCTTGGAGCAGAACACTGAAGCTTTCTTT. This translates into CASSLEQNTEAFF.

The chain combines TRBV21-1 with TRBJ2-1; TRBD1 was called by the table and not checked on the DNA. TRBV21-1 is an annotated pseudogene. The CDR3 loop spans 15 amino acids. As DNA, the CDR3 is TGTGCCAGCAGCCGACCCGGGACAGACTACAATGAGCAGTTCTTC. It codes for CASSRPGTDYNEQFF.

To note about this clone: A read error may account for a junction end that differs from germline. The chain has TRBV28 and TRBJ2-5, with 10 bases that match TRBD1. The CDR3 is 15 amino acids. CDR1 MDHEN and CDR2 SYDVKM come from the germline V gene. CDR3 sequence (DNA): TGTGTCAGCAGAACCCTAGGGACAGGGGTAGAGACCCAGTACTTC. Its translation is CVSRTLGTGVETQYF.

The count of this clone is one. In DNA form, the CDR3 reads TGCGCCAGCAGCTTGGAAGACAGGGGGCTTGACGAGCAGTACTTC. Residues: CASSLEDRGLDEQYF. The chain is built from TRBV5-1 and TRBJ2-7; the match to TRBD1 covers 10 bases. The CDR3 is 15 amino acids. Germline V lookup: CDR1 SGHRS, CDR2 YFSETQ. V lost 0 bases and J lost 5; bases outside the gene matches: 5.

J is TRBJ2-2 and V is TRBV5-1; tentatively, D is TRBD1 (6 bases). Trimming took off 3 bases at V and 5 bases at J, with 8 bases between the two ends. Germline V gene data show CDR1 as SGHRS and CDR2 as YFSETQ. CDR3 length equals 13 residues. The DNA of the CDR3 is TGCGCCAGCAGCTCGAGGGGGACCGGGGAGCTGTTTTTT. Its protein product is CASSSRGTGELFF.

The chain couples TRBV5-8 to TRBJ1-5; the D is unclear. CDR1 SGHTS and CDR2 YDEGEE come from the germline V gene. The CDR3 totals 17 residues. Trimming left V 3 bases short and J 3 bases short, with 19 bases between. The CDR3 here is CASSWRASGGFNQPQHF. In DNA form, the CDR3 reads TGTGCCAGCAGCTGGAGGGCTAGTGGAGGGTTCAATCAGCCCCAGCATTTT.

The chain employs TRBV7-2 and TRBJ1-5; D gene uncertain. V lost 5 bases, J lost 2 bases, and 10 bases lay in between. This CDR3 is 14 amino acids long. Germline values: CDR1 SGHTA, CDR2 FQGNSA. The CDR3 bases are TGTGCCAGCAGCCCCGACATGGGCAATCAGCCCCAGCATTTT. Its protein product is CASSPDMGNQPQHF.

The J gene is TRBJ1-6, the V gene TRBV3-1 (or the pseudogene TRBV3-2); D remains unclear. CDR1 and CDR2 from the germline V gene are LGHDT and YNNKEL (reference sequence). V was cut by 3 bases and J by 7 bases, with 7 bases left in between. CDR3 size: 13 residues. The CDR3 DNA sequence: TGTGCCAGCAGCCAGTCGGTCAATTCACCCCTCCACTTT. Its protein product is CASSQSVNSPLHF.

V and J are TRBV19 and TRBJ1-5; the D is unclear. The CDR3 extends over 13 amino acids. Germline assignment: CDR1 LNHDA and CDR2 SQIVND (reference sequence). With 5 bases removed from V and 4 bases from J, the gap between germline ends came to 9 bases. CDR3 sequence: CASSPNINQPQHF. CDR3 coding DNA: TGTGCCAGTAGTCCCAACATAAATCAGCCCCAGCATTTT.

The CDR3 loop is CATSRVSGKRTDTQYF. The CDR3 DNA follows: TGTGCCACCAGCAGGGTAAGCGGGAAACGCACAGATACGCAGTATTTT. The J gene is TRBJ2-3, the V gene TRBV15, with 7 nucleotides matching TRBD2. This CDR3 is built from 16 residues. Germline V gene sequence: CDR1 LNHNV, CDR2 YYDKDF (reference sequence). V lost 3 bases, J lost 1 base, and 7 bases stayed unmatched.